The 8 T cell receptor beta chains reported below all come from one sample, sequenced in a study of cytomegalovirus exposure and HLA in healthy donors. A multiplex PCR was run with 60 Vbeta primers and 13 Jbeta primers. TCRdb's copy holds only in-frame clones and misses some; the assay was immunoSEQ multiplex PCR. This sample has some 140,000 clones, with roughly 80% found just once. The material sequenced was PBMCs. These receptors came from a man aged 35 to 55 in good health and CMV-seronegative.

For the CDR3, the DNA is TGCAGCGTTGAAGTCCCGGGACTAGCGGGGAGAAGCTCCTACAATGAGCAGTTCTTC. Protein: CSVEVPGLAGRSSYNEQFF. The V and J genes are TRBV29-1 and TRBJ2-1, with 13 bases aligning to TRBD2. Germline V lookup: CDR1 SQVTM, CDR2 ANQGSEA. V lost 1 base, J lost 0 bases, and 9 bases stayed unmatched. The CDR3 covers 19 residues.

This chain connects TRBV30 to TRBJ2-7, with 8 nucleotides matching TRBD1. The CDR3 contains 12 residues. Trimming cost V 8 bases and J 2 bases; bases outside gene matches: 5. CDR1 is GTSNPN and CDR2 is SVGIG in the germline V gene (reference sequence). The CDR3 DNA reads TGTGCCCGCAAACAGGGGGCCTACGAGCAGTACTTC. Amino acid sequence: CARKQGAYEQYF.

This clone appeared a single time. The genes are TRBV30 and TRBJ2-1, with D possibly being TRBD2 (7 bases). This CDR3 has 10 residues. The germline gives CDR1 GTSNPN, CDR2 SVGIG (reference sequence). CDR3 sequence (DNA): TGTGCTCACGGACCGGGGGGCCTGTTCTTC. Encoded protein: CAHGPGGLFF.

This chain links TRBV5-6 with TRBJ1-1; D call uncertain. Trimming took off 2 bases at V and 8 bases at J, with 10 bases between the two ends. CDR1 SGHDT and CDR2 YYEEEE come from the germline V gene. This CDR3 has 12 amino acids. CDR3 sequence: CASSFDTREAFF. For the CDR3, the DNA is TGTGCCAGCAGCTTTGACACTCGGGAAGCTTTCTTT.

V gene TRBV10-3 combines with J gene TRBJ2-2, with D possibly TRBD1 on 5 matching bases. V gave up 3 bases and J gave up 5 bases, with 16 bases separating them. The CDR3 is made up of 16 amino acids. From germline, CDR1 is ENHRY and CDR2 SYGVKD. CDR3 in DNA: TGTGCCATCAGTGATGGGGCCAGACCGGAGACCGGGGAGCTGTTTTTT. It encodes CAISDGARPETGELFF.

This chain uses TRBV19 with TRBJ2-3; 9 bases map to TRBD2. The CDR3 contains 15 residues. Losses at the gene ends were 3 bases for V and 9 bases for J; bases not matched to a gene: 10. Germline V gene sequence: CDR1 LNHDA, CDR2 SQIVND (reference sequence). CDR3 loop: CASSIQAGGLRTQYF. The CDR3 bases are TGTGCCAGTAGTATCCAAGCGGGAGGTTTAAGGACGCAGTATTTT.

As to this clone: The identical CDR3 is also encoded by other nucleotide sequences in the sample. CDR3: CASSLTGTGSYEQYF. The CDR3 nucleotides read TGTGCCAGCAGCCTTACCGGGACAGGTTCCTACGAGCAGTACTTC. The gene calls are TRBV7-2 and TRBJ2-7; 8 nucleotides agree with TRBD1. V was clipped by 5 bases and J by 1 base; unmatched bases: 7. CDR1 is SGHTA, CDR2 FQGNSA, per germline. CDR3 length equals 15 residues.

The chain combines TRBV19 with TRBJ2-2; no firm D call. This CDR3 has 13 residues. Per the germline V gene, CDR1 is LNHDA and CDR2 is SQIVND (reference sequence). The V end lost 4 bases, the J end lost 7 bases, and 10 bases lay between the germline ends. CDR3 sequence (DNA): TGTGCCAGTAGTAGTGACACTGGCGGGGAGCTGTTTTTT. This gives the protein CASSSDTGGELFF.